This T cell receptor beta chain was recovered during a study of PD-L1 blockade in urothelial cancer. Turning to the study itself: From 0 to 3 prior chemotherapy regimens had been given to the patients. Blood was subjected to analysis at 3 weeks (second dose) and 6 weeks following treatment start. Reported median T cell count for blood samples was roughly 150,000.

Data came from immunoSEQ multiplex PCR; TCRdb stores just in-frame clones and leaves some out. The table has fewer than 100,000 clones, approximately 86% seen once. The time point was: pretreatment peripheral blood. The receptor's source is a man aged 35 to 55 with urothelial cancer. The sequenced sample was PBMCs, obtained around atezolizumab (anti-PD-L1) treatment.

CDR3 loop: CASSIPTGALNEQFF. In DNA, the CDR3 is TGTGCCAGTAGTATCCCGACAGGGGCCCTCAATGAGCAGTTCTTC. The rearrangement links TRBV19 to TRBJ2-1; 8 bases agree with TRBD1. Germline V CDR1 and CDR2: LNHDA, SQIVND (reference sequence). CDR3 length: 15 amino acids. Trimming removed 3 bases from V and 6 bases from J; junction bases left unmatched: 7.